The 23 T cell receptor beta chains presented below share a single source sample, sequenced in a study of metastatic and nonmetastatic thyroid tumors. With MiXCR, TCRdb reprocessed the PCR reads. The table lists about 19,000 clones, 25% to 30% of them singletons. Thyroid surgery took place with no prior treatment in any patient. Sequencing was done on a sample of blood. These TCRs come from a male donor with papillary thyroid cancer or a benign thyroid nodule (not recorded which). Some clones in this sample may be carry-over from other donors' samples.

By sample fraction, this clone is medium-sized. This chain connects TRBV6-1 to TRBJ1-6; tentative D call: TRBD1 (5 bases). The V gene's germline CDR1 is MNHNS and CDR2 SASEGT. Trimming took off 5 bases at V and 3 bases at J, with 11 bases between the two ends. This CDR3 region has 15 residues. CDR3 in DNA: TGTGCCAGCAGTACCAGGGTGATCTATAATTCACCCCTCCACTTT. The encoded protein is CASSTRVIYNSPLHF.

The rearrangement uses TRBV30 and TRBJ2-5; D is ambiguous. The CDR3 length is 13 residues. V was clipped by 4 bases and J by 3 bases, with 12 bases between them. In germline, CDR1 is GTSNPN, CDR2 SVGIG (reference sequence). This CDR3 is CAWNPQTKETQYF. In nucleotides, the CDR3 is TGTGCCTGGAACCCCCAGACGAAAGAGACCCAGTACTTC. The entire variable domain, with the rest obtained from reference TRBV30 and TRBJ2-5, is as follows: SQTIHQWPATLVQPVGSPLSLECTVEGTSNPNLYWYRQAAGRGLQLLFYSVGIGQISSEVPQNLSASRPQDRQFILSSKKLLLSDSGFYLCAWNPQTKETQYFGPGTRLLVL.

This clone counts as medium-sized (0.01 to 0.1%). This sequence joins TRBV2 and TRBJ1-6; no clear D gene. V was trimmed by 6 bases and J by 6 bases, leaving 12 bases between them. The CDR3 spans 14 residues. Germline-derived CDR1 and CDR2 are SNHLY and FYNNEI. The CDR3: CASSDRTSNSPLHF. As DNA, the CDR3 is TGTGCCAGCAGCGATAGGACGAGTAATTCACCCCTCCACTTT.

This clone appeared a few times. V usage is TRBV11-3 and J usage is TRBJ2-3; 10 bases align to TRBD2. Germline lookup yields CDR1 SGHNT and CDR2 YENEEA. V lost 1 base to trimming and J lost 5 bases; unmatched junction nucleotides: 0. The CDR3 length is 14 residues. The DNA for the CDR3 is TGTGCCAGCAGCTTAGGACTAGCGGGAGATACGCAGTATTTT. It codes for CASSLGLAGDTQYF. Full variable domain (missing parts from reference TRBV11-3 and TRBJ2-3): EAGVVQSPRYKIIEKKQPVAFWCNPISGHNTLYWYLQNLGQGPELLIRYENEEAVDDSQLPKDRFSAERLKGVDSTLKIQPAELGDSAVYLCASSLGLAGDTQYFGPGTRLTVL.

As for this clone: No conserved phenylalanine or tryptophan ends this CDR3, so it is likely a read error. The chain has TRBV4-1 and TRBJ1-2; D uncertain. The CDR3 length is 16 residues. The germline V and J ends were trimmed by 0 bases and 2 bases, with 13 bases remaining between them. The germline V gene encodes CDR1 MGHRA and CDR2 YSYEKL. The CDR3 nucleotides read TGCGCCAGCAGCCAAGAATCCCGGACCGTAAACTATGGCTACACCCTC. Its protein is CASSQESRTVNYGYTL.

The sample holds many counts of this clone. The V and J genes are TRBV5-1 and TRBJ2-1, with D uncertain. Deletions cut 5 bases from V and 15 bases from J, with 18 bases between. The CDR3 has 12 residues. The germline gives CDR1 SGHRS, CDR2 YFSETQ. The CDR3: CASRHAQTRLFF. CDR3 in DNA: TGCGCCAGCAGACACGCCCAGACTCGATTGTTCTTC.

This clone is categorized as medium-sized. V gene TRBV25-1 combines with J gene TRBJ2-2, with D unresolved. The V end lost 7 bases, the J end lost 3 bases, and 12 bases lay between the germline ends. Germline CDR1 reads MGHDK; CDR2 reads SYGVNS. This CDR3 is built from 14 residues. CDR3 bases: TGTGCCAGCACTACGGGCCCTTACACCGGGGAGCTGTTTTTT. Translation gives CASTTGPYTGELFF.

This clone is deemed medium-sized (0.01 to 0.1%). The rearrangement uses TRBV30 and TRBJ1-2; no firm D call. Trimming removed 7 bases from V and 6 bases from J, with 3 bases in between. Germline lookup yields CDR1 GTSNPN and CDR2 SVGIG (reference sequence). CDR3 size: 8 residues. CDR3 loop: CALNGYTF. The DNA for the CDR3 is TGTGCCTTAAATGGCTACACCTTC.

This clone was seen a handful of times. The chain employs TRBV12-3 or TRBV12-4 and TRBJ1-2, with TRBD1 matching 7 bases. The length of the CDR3 is 12 residues. The trim removed 4 bases at V and 8 bases at J, leaving 4 bases unmatched. The CDR3 sequence: CASSSQGGGYTF. The CDR3 bases are TGTGCCAGCAGTTCGCAGGGGGGGGGCTACACCTTC.

Within the sample, this clone is medium-sized. The chain links TRBV19 to TRBJ2-1; possibly TRBD1 for D (5 bases). Between the trimmed V and J ends, which lost 1 base and 8 bases, there was a span of 6 bases. Germline CDR1 reads LNHDA; CDR2 reads SQIVND (reference sequence). CDR3 length: 12 residues. The CDR3 sequence is CASSIGRDEQFF. Here the CDR3 DNA reads TGTGCCAGTAGTATAGGCAGGGATGAGCAGTTCTTC.

By share of the sample, this clone is medium-sized (0.01 to 0.1%). The chain is built from TRBV2 and TRBJ2-5, with TRBD1 matching 7 bases. V was pared by 11 bases and J by 1 base, with 7 bases of the junction left unmatched. The V gene's germline CDR1 is SNHLY and CDR2 FYNNEI. The CDR3 extends over 13 amino acids. The CDR3 sequence: CAATGQTQETQYF. The CDR3 region has the DNA TGTGCCGCTACGGGACAGACCCAAGAGACCCAGTACTTC. Combining the CDR3 with reference TRBV2 and TRBJ2-5 gives the whole variable domain EPEVTQTPSHQVTQMGQEVILRCVPISNHLYFYWYRQILGQKVEFLVSFYNNEISEKSEIFDDQFSVERPDGSNFTLKIRSTKLEDSAMYFCAATGQTQETQYFGPGTRLLVL.

The J gene is TRBJ2-1, the V gene TRBV6-1, with 7 bases fitting TRBD2. Trimming took 3 bases from V and 5 from J; bases not matched to a gene: 7. Per germline, CDR1 MNHNS and CDR2 SASEGT. CDR3 length equals 15 residues. Written as DNA, the CDR3 is TGTGCCAGCAGTGACGGACTAGGGTTAAACAATGAGCAGTTCTTC. Translated: CASSDGLGLNNEQFF.

This clone has a count of ten or more. The J gene is TRBJ2-6, the V gene TRBV4-2, with 8 bases matching TRBD1. The V gene's germline CDR1 is LGHNA and CDR2 YNFKEQ. Losses at the gene ends were 8 bases for V and 2 bases for J; bases not matched to a gene: 11. The CDR3 is 17 residues long. In DNA, the CDR3 is TGTGCCAGCCCCCAGGGACAGGCGACCCCTGGGGCCAACGTCCTGACTTTC. As protein: CASPQGQATPGANVLTF.

This clone was seen only a few times. As DNA, the CDR3 is TGTGCCATCAGTGACAGGGGTTACGAGCAGTACTTC. Translating it yields CAISDRGYEQYF. The chain uses TRBV10-3 and TRBJ2-7; D may be TRBD1 (6 bases). Trimming cost V 3 bases and J 4 bases, with 7 bases left between them. Germline values: CDR1 ENHRY, CDR2 SYGVKD. The CDR3 loop spans 12 amino acids.

By share, this clone ranks as large (0.1 to 1%). The V call is TRBV6-1, the J call TRBJ1-2; 9 bases agree with TRBD1. Germline assignment: CDR1 MNHNS and CDR2 SASEGT. The V gene end was trimmed by 5 bases and the J gene end by 4 bases; junction bases not matched to a gene: 11. This CDR3 spans 16 amino acids. CDR3 protein: CASSPVTGTGTYGYTF. CDR3 nucleotides: TGTGCCAGCAGTCCCGTTACCGGGACAGGGACCTATGGCTACACCTTC.

In this sample, this clone is medium-sized. This chain connects TRBV6-1 to TRBJ2-3; D unresolved. V was cut by 2 bases and J by 1 base, with 4 bases left in between. In germline, CDR1 is MNHNS, CDR2 SASEGT. There are 13 residues in the CDR3. The CDR3 loop reads CASSEQGTDTQYF. The DNA for the CDR3 is TGTGCCAGCAGTGAACAGGGCACAGATACGCAGTATTTT.

The CDR3 loop reads CASSLGAGTVSYEQYF. The CDR3 DNA reads as TGTGCCAGCAGCTTAGGGGCCGGGACAGTTTCCTACGAGCAGTACTTC. The V and J genes are TRBV11-2 and TRBJ2-7; 7 positions match TRBD1. The CDR3 is 16 amino acids. Germline CDR1 and CDR2: SGHAT and FQNNGV. V dropped 1 base and J dropped 1; count of bases not matched to a gene: 7.

Relative to its sample, this clone is medium-sized. The gene calls are TRBV4-2 and TRBJ2-7; 7 bases fit TRBD1. Germline trimming cut 0 bases from V and 2 bases from J; bases unmatched to any gene: 4. The CDR3 is made up of 15 amino acids. CDR1 and CDR2 from the germline V gene are LGHNA and YNFKEQ. This CDR3 reads CASSQEGTAAYEQYF. In DNA form, the CDR3 reads TGTGCCAGCAGCCAAGAGGGGACAGCGGCCTACGAGCAGTACTTC.

This clone has just a few counts. The rearrangement links TRBV20-1 to TRBJ2-2; TRBD2 aligns across 7 bases. The CDR3 covers 16 residues. The germline gives CDR1 DFQATT, CDR2 SNEGSKA (reference sequence). J was trimmed by 4 bases and V by 6 bases; bases with no gene match: 14. The CDR3 is CSAIPDGRLSTGELFF. CDR3 DNA sequence: TGCAGTGCCATCCCGGACGGGAGGCTGTCCACCGGGGAGCTGTTTTTT.

This chain joins TRBV5-6 and TRBJ2-5; D ambiguous. The CDR3 sequence is 12 residues long. Germline V gene data show CDR1 as SGHDT and CDR2 as YYEEEE. V was shortened by 1 base and J by 2 bases, with 3 bases between the two germline ends. The CDR3 is CASSLRQETQYF. The CDR3 nucleotides are TGTGCCAGCAGCTTGCGGCAAGAGACCCAGTACTTC. Full variable domain (rest looked up from reference TRBV5-6 and TRBJ2-5): DAGVTQSPTHLIKTRGQQVTLRCSPKSGHDTVSWYQQALGQGPQFIFQYYEEEERQRGNFPDRFSGHQFPNYSSELNVNALLLGDSALYLCASSLRQETQYFGPGTRLLVL.

V is TRBV29-1 and J is TRBJ2-3, with D perhaps given as TRBD1 or TRBD2 (5 bases each). The germline V gene has CDR1 SQVTM and CDR2 ANQGSEA. Trimming took 5 bases from V and 4 from J, leaving 13 bases between them. The CDR3 loop spans 13 amino acids. The CDR3 nucleotides read TGCAGCGTTAGCGGCAGGGCTTCAGATACGCAGTATTTT. As protein: CSVSGRASDTQYF.

As to this clone: As the CDR3 is not closed by the conserved phenylalanine or tryptophan, this likely results from a read error. The rearrangement uses TRBV10-1 and TRBJ2-2; 9 positions agree with TRBD1. Germline V CDR1 and CDR2: WNHNN, SYGVQD (reference sequence). With 3 bases clipped from V and 3 bases from J, the junction kept 2 bases outside the gene matches. The CDR3 has 15 residues. The CDR3 sequence: CASSEGTGYTGELFS. The CDR3 DNA reads as TGCGCCAGCAGTGAAGGGACAGGGTACACCGGGGAGCTGTTTTCT.

This clone was seen a few times. This chain joins TRBV6-1 and TRBJ1-1, with 7 bases that match TRBD1. The CDR3 is 16 amino acids. With V trimmed by 1 base and J by 1 base, 6 bases remained unmatched. CDR1 MNHNS and CDR2 SASEGT come from the germline V gene. DNA of the CDR3: TGTGCCAGCAGTGAAGGACAGGGAAGAGGGAACACTGAAGCTTTCTTT. Residues: CASSEGQGRGNTEAFF.